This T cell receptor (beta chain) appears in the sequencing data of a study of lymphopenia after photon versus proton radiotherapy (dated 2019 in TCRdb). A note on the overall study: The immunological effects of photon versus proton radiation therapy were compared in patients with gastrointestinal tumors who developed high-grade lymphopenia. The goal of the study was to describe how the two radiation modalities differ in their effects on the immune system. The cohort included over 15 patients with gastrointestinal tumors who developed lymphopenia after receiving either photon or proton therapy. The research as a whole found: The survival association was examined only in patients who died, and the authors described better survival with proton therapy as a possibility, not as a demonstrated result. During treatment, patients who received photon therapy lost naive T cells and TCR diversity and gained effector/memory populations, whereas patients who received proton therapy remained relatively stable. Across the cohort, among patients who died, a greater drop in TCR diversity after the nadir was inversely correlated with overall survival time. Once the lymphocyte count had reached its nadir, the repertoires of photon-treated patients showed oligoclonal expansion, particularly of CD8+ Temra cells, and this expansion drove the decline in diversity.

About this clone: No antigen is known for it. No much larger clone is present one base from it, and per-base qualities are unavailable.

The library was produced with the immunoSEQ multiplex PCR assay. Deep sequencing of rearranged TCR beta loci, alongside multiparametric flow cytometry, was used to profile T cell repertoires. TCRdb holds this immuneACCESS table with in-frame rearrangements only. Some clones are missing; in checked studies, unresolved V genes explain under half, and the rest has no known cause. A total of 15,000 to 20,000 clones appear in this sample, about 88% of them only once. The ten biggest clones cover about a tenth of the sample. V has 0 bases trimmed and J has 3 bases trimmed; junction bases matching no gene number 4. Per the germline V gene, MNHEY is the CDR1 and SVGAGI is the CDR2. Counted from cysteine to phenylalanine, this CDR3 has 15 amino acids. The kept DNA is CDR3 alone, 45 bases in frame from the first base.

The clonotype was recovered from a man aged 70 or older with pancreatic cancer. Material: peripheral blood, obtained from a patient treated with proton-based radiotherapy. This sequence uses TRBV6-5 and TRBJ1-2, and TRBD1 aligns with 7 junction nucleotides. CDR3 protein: CASSYSRQGDYGYTF. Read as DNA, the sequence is TGTGCCAGCAGTTACTCGAGACAGGGTGACTATGGCTACACCTTC.